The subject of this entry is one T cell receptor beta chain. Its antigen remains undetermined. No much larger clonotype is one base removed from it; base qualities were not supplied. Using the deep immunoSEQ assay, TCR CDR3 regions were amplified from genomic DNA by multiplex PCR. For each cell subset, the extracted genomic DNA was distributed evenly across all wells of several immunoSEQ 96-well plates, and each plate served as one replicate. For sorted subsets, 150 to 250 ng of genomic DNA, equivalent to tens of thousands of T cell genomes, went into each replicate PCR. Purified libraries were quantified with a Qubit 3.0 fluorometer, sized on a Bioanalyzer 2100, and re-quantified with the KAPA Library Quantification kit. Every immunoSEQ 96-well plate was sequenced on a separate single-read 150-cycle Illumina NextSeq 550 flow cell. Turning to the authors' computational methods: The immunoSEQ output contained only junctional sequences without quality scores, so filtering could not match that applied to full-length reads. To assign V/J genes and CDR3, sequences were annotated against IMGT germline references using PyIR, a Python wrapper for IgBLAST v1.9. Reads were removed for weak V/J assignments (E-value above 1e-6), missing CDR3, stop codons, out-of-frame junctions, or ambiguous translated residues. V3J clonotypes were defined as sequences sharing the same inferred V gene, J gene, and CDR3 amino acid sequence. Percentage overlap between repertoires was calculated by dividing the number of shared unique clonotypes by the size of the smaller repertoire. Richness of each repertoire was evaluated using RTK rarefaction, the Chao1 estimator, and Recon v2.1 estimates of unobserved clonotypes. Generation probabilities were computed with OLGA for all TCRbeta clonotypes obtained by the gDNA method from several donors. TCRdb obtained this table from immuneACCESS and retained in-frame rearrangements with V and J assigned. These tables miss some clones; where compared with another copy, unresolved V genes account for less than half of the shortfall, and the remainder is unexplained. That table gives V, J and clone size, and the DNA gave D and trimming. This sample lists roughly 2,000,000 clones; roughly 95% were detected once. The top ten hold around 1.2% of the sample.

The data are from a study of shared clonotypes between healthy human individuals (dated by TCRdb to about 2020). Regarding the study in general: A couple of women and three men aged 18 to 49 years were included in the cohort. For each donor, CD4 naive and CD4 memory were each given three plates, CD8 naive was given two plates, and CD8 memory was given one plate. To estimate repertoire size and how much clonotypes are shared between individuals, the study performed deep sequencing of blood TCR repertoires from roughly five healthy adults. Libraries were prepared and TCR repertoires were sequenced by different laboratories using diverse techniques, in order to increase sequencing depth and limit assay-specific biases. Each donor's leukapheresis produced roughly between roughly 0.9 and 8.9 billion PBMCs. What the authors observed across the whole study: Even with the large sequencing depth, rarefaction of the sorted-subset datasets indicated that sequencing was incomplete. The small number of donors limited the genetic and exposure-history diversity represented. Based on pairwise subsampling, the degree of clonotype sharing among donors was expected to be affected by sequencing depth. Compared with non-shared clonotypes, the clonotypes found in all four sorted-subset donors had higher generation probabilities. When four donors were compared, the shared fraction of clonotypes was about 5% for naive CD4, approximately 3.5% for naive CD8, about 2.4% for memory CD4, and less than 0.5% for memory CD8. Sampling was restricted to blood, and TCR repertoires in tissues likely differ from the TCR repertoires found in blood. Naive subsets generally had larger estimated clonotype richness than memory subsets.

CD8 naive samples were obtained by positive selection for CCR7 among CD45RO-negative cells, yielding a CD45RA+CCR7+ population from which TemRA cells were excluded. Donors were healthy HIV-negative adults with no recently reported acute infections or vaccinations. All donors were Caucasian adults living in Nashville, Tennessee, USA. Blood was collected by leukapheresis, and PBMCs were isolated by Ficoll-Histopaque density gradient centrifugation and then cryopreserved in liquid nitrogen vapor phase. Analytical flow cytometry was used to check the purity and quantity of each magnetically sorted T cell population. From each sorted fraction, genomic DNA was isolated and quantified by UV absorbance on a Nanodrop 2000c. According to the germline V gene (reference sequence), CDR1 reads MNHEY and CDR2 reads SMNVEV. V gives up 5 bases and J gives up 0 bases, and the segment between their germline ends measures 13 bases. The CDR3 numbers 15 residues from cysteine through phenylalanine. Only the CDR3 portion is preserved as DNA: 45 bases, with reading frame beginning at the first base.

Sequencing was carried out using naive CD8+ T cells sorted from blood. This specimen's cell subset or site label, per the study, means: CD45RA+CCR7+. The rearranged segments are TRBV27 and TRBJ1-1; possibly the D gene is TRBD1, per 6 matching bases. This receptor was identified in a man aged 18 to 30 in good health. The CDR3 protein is CASSTLQGLNTEAFF. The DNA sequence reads TGTGCCAGCAGTACACTACAGGGTTTGAACACTGAAGCTTTCTTT.